A single sample gave rise to the 15 T cell receptor beta chains below, sequenced in a study of T cell clonotyping in hematopoietic cell transplantation. Time point specified: recipient sample about 28 days before transplant, after cytoreduction. The table came from immunoSEQ multiplex PCR; TCRdb's copy has only in-frame clones and leaves some out. The table includes tens of thousands of clones, 86% detected once. Here the sequenced sample was peripheral blood mononuclear cells, taken before stem cell transplant. The receptors shown here come from a man aged 55 to 70 with biphenotypic leukemia. Some clones in this sample may be carry-over from other donors' samples.

The genes are TRBV5-6 and TRBJ2-6; possibly TRBD1 for D (6 bases). The CDR3 spans 18 residues. V was shortened by 0 bases and J by 0 bases, with 13 bases between the two germline ends. Germline V gene lookup returns CDR1 SGHDT and CDR2 YYEEEE. The CDR3: CASSLVGQYLSGANVLTF. The CDR3 DNA follows: TGTGCCAGCAGCTTGGTAGGACAGTATCTCTCTGGGGCCAACGTCCTGACTTTC.

The chain uses TRBV10-3 and TRBJ2-3; 9 nucleotides agree with TRBD1. The CDR3 sequence is 14 residues long. Germline V gives CDR1 ENHRY, CDR2 SYGVKD. V gave up 4 bases and J gave up 3 bases; unmatched junction bases: 2. The CDR3 loop is CAISGTGATDTQYF. CDR3 in DNA: TGTGCCATCAGTGGGACAGGGGCGACAGATACGCAGTATTTT.

The CDR3 region has the DNA TGTGCCAGCAGCGTAGACAGGCATAGCACAGATACGCAGTATTTT. It translates to CASSVDRHSTDTQYF. The chain uses TRBV9 and TRBJ2-3, with TRBD1 as a possible D gene (5 bases). CDR1 is SGDLS and CDR2 is YYNGEE in the germline V gene. This CDR3 has 15 amino acids. The V gene lost 0 bases and the J gene lost 0 bases, with 8 bases spanning the gap.

The chain is built from TRBV28 and TRBJ1-1; D might be TRBD1 (5 bases). The CDR3 loop spans 13 amino acids. V lost 2 bases and J 3 bases, leaving 7 bases between the germline ends. CDR1 and CDR2 from the germline V gene are MDHEN and SYDVKM. CDR3 nucleotide sequence: TGTGCCAGCAGTTTAGGCAGGGACACTGAAGCTTTCTTT. Protein sequence: CASSLGRDTEAFF.

The table lists this clone with a count of one. The chain recombines TRBV29-1 with TRBJ2-2, with D possibly matching TRBD2 (5 bases). Germline V CDR1 and CDR2: SQVTM, ANQGSEA. The CDR3 is 13 residues long. V dropped 4 bases and J dropped 7 bases, with 13 bases sitting between them. The DNA of the CDR3 is TGCAGCGTTGCTTCTAGCACCCACGGGGAGCTGTTTTTT. Its protein is CSVASSTHGELFF.

This chain uses TRBV5-1 with TRBJ2-5; D remains unclear. From germline, CDR1 is SGHRS and CDR2 YFSETQ. The V gene lost 1 base and the J gene lost 0 bases, with 1 base spanning the gap. CDR3 length: 12 amino acids. This chain's CDR3 is CASSLYQETQYF. The CDR3 region has the DNA TGCGCCAGCAGCTTGTACCAAGAGACCCAGTACTTC.

This rearrangement joins TRBV19 to TRBJ2-7, with 10 positions matching TRBD1. V shed 4 bases, J shed 3 bases, and the junction held 18 bases outside the gene matches. The CDR3 covers 19 residues. The germline gives CDR1 LNHDA, CDR2 SQIVND (reference sequence). DNA of the CDR3: TGTGCCAGTAGTAACTGGGCGGGACAGGGGCTTGCCCACCTCTACGAGCAGTACTTC. Protein sequence: CASSNWAGQGLAHLYEQYF. Looking up the rest from reference TRBV19 and TRBJ2-7 gives the full variable domain: DGGITQSPKYLFRKEGQNVTLSCEQNLNHDAMYWYRQDPGQGLRLIYYSQIVNDFQKGDIAEGYSVSREKKESFPLTVTSAQKNPTAFYLCASSNWAGQGLAHLYEQYFGPGTRLTVT.

V usage is TRBV7-8 and J usage is TRBJ1-2; D unclear. Trimming left V 3 bases short and J 7 bases short, with 18 bases between. CDR1 is SGHVS and CDR2 is FQNEAQ in the germline V gene. The CDR3 is made up of 15 amino acids. CDR3 DNA: TGTGCCAGCAGCTTGGCTCGGGATTCTCCTAGTGGCTACACCTTC. This encodes CASSLARDSPSGYTF.

The gene calls are TRBV28 and TRBJ2-5; a weak D match, TRBD1 (6 bases). Trimming stripped 3 bases from V and 5 bases from J, with 13 bases between. This CDR3 is built from 14 residues. Germline assignment: CDR1 MDHEN and CDR2 SYDVKM. DNA of the CDR3: TGTGCCAGCAGTTTCTTGGGGGCGATGGAGACCCAGTACTTC. Its translation: CASSFLGAMETQYF.

J is TRBJ1-3 and V is TRBV19; unclear D gene. The CDR3 has 13 amino acids. In germline, CDR1 is LNHDA, CDR2 SQIVND (reference sequence). Trimming shortened V by 7 bases and J by 0 bases, and 7 bases separated the two germline ends. CDR3: CASKTDSGNTIYF. The CDR3 DNA reads TGTGCCAGTAAAACGGACTCTGGAAACACCATATATTTT. The full variable domain, rest sourced from reference TRBV19 and TRBJ1-3, is DGGITQSPKYLFRKEGQNVTLSCEQNLNHDAMYWYRQDPGQGLRLIYYSQIVNDFQKGDIAEGYSVSREKKESFPLTVTSAQKNPTAFYLCASKTDSGNTIYFGEGSWLTVV.

The CDR3 loop reads CASSLSGRGEETQYF. CDR3 DNA sequence: TGTGCCAGCAGCTTATCCGGACGAGGGGAAGAGACCCAGTACTTC. V usage is TRBV7-9 and J usage is TRBJ2-5; D may be TRBD1 or TRBD2 (5 bases each). The CDR3 totals 15 residues. Germline V CDR1 and CDR2: SEHNR, FQNEAQ (reference sequence). V lost 2 bases and J 3 bases, leaving 13 bases between the germline ends.

This clone has a handful of counts. This chain links TRBV6-4 with TRBJ2-1; 10 bases are shared with TRBD2. The trim removed 2 bases at V and 7 bases at J, leaving 2 bases unmatched. Germline V gene data show CDR1 as MRHNA and CDR2 as SNTAGT. There are 14 residues in the CDR3. CDR3 nucleotides: TGTGCCAGCAGTGACCTAGCGGGAGTAAATGAGCAGTTCTTC. Protein product: CASSDLAGVNEQFF.

This clone occurred a few times. The CDR3, as DNA: TGTGCCAGTAGCATCGACAGGGCGATCTATGGCTACACCTTC. Its translation is CASSIDRAIYGYTF. This rearrangement joins TRBV19 to TRBJ1-2; 7 positions agree with TRBD1. CDR1 and CDR2 from the germline V gene are LNHDA and SQIVND (reference sequence). V lost 6 bases and J lost 4; bases outside the gene matches: 8. The CDR3 covers 14 residues.

The chain combines TRBV27 with TRBJ2-7; unclear D gene. V lost 9 bases, J lost 2 bases, and 23 bases lay in between. This CDR3 is built from 16 residues. CDR1 and CDR2 (germline): MNHEY, SMNVEV (reference sequence). The CDR3 spells CASRPTRGVGPYEQYF. Here the CDR3 DNA reads TGTGCCAGTCGCCCTACCCGCGGCGTAGGACCCTACGAGCAGTACTTC.

This clone was seen only a few times. The J gene is TRBJ2-3, the V gene TRBV5-6; 10 bases are shared with TRBD2. The CDR3 is made up of 15 amino acids. The V segment lost 5 bases and the J segment 0 bases; nucleotides outside the gene matches: 3. The V gene's germline CDR1 is SGHDT and CDR2 YYEEEE. This chain's CDR3 is CASSTGLASTDTQYF. The DNA for the CDR3 is TGTGCCAGCAGTACGGGACTAGCGAGCACAGATACGCAGTATTTT.